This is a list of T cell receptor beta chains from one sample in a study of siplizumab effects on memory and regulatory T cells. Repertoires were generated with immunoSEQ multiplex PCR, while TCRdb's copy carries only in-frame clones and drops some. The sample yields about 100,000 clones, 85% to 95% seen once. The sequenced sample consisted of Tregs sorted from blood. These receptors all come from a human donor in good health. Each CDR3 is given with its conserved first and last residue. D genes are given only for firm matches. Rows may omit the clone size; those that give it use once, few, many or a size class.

CASSLVPNYEQYF	TGTGCCAGCAGCTTAGTCCCTAACTACGAGCAGTACTTC	TRBV11-1	.	TRBJ2-7	.
CASSLSKTSPSWYF	TGTGCCAGCAGTTTATCGAAAACTAGTCCCTCCTGGTATTTT	TRBV27	.	TRBJ2-3	.
CASRRQDFSGNTIYF	TGTGCCAGCAGAAGACAGGATTTCTCTGGAAACACCATATATTTT	TRBV6-5	.	TRBJ1-3	.
CASRINDPNTEAFF	TGTGCCAGCAGAATAAACGATCCGAACACTGAAGCTTTCTTT	TRBV6-7	.	TRBJ1-1	.
CASKMGQQTFYEQYF	TGTGCCAGCAAGATGGGACAGCAGACCTTCTACGAGCAGTACTTC	TRBV2	.	TRBJ2-7	TRBD1
CASSPDPRDYGYTF	TGTGCCAGCAGTCCGGACCCCCGGGACTATGGCTACACCTTC	TRBV6-5	.	TRBJ1-2	.
CASSSTPRDYGYTF	TGTGCCAGCAGTTCCACCCCCCGAGATTATGGCTACACCTTC	TRBV6-5	.	TRBJ1-2	.
CASSYGGLGRNEQFF	TGTGCCAGCAGTTACGGCGGACTAGGTAGGAATGAGCAGTTCTTC	TRBV6-5	.	TRBJ2-1	TRBD2
CASSQDHAGTEAFF	TGCGCCAGCAGCCAAGATCATGCAGGCACTGAAGCTTTCTTT	TRBV4-1	.	TRBJ1-1	.
CASRQTGTGYGYTF	TGTGCCAGCAGGCAGACCGGGACAGGCTATGGCTACACCTTC	TRBV7-8	.	TRBJ1-2	TRBD1
CASSVRPSPYEQYF	TGTGCCAGCAGCGTACGTCCTAGCCCCTACGAGCAGTACTTC	TRBV9	.	TRBJ2-7	.
CASSLDRVEHEQYF	TGTGCCAGCAGTTTGGACAGGGTGGAGCACGAGCAGTACTTC	TRBV28	.	TRBJ2-7	TRBD1
CASSVDRGSINQPQHF	TGTGCCAGCAGTGTCGACAGGGGGTCGATCAATCAGCCCCAGCATTTT	TRBV6-4	.	TRBJ1-5	TRBD1
CASSLDPYEQYF	TGTGCCAGCAGCTTAGACCCCTACGAGCAGTACTTC	TRBV7-9	.	TRBJ2-7	.
CASSEPGSYEQYF	TGCGCCAGCAGTGAGCCCGGTAGTTACGAGCAGTACTTC	TRBV10-1	once	TRBJ2-7	.
CASSPRGRDSVVNVLTF	TGTGCCAGCAGTCCCCGGGGAAGGGATTCGGTGGTCAACGTCCTGACTTTC	TRBV27	.	TRBJ2-6	.
CASSVGGAQTGNTIYF	TGCGCCAGCAGTGTGGGCGGAGCCCAAACTGGAAACACCATATATTTT	TRBV10-2	once	TRBJ1-3	.
CASSSYEQYF	TGTGCCAGCAGCTCATACGAGCAGTACTTC	TRBV11-2	.	TRBJ2-7	.
CASSTRDRVQETQYF	TGTGCCAGCAGCACCCGGGACAGGGTGCAAGAGACCCAGTACTTC	TRBV7-9	few	TRBJ2-5	TRBD1
CASSPIQVYSGANVLTF	TGTGCCAGCAGCCCAATCCAGGTCTACTCTGGGGCCAACGTCCTGACTTTC	TRBV7-2	.	TRBJ2-6	.
CACETANTDTQYF	TGTGCCTGTGAGACTGCTAACACAGATACGCAGTATTTT	TRBV30	.	TRBJ2-3	.
CASSFPGQLVYGYTF	TGTGCCAGCAGCTTTCCTGGACAGCTAGTTTATGGCTACACCTTC	TRBV7-3	.	TRBJ1-2	.
CASTGGGTGGEKLFF	TGTGCCAGTACGGGTGGTGGGACAGGAGGTGAAAAACTGTTTTTT	TRBV19	.	TRBJ1-4	TRBD1
CASSPREGLDTGELFF	TGTGCCAGCAGCCCAAGGGAGGGTTTAGACACCGGGGAGCTGTTTTTT	TRBV25-1	.	TRBJ2-2	TRBD2
CASSLSGGANTGELFF	TGTGCCAGCAGCTTATCTGGGGGGGCGAACACCGGGGAGCTGTTTTTT	TRBV7-8	.	TRBJ2-2	TRBD2
CASSVAFVESTDTQYF	TGTGCCAGCAGCGTAGCTTTTGTGGAAAGCACAGATACGCAGTATTTT	TRBV9	.	TRBJ2-3	.
CASSQNRQGSYEQYF	TGCGCCAGCAGCCAAAACCGACAGGGTTCCTACGAGCAGTACTTC	TRBV4-1	.	TRBJ2-7	TRBD1
CASSNGQEHYGYTF	TGTGCCAGTAGTAACGGACAGGAACACTATGGCTACACCTTC	TRBV19	once	TRBJ1-2	TRBD1
CASSLNRGNYGYTF	TGCGCCAGCAGCTTAAACAGGGGAAACTATGGCTACACCTTC	TRBV5-1	.	TRBJ1-2	TRBD1